The 8 T cell receptor beta chains reported below all come from one sample, sequenced in a study of shared clonotypes between healthy human individuals. Profiling relied on immunoSEQ multiplex PCR, and the TCRdb table lists in-frame clones only, not all of them. Here the sample spans 550,000 to 750,000 clones, around 95% being singletons. Terminally differentiated effector memory CD45RA+ cells were excluded by CCR7 positive selection of CD45RO-negative cells. Material: naive CD8+ T cells sorted from blood. These receptors were taken from a woman aged 25 to 39 in good health.

J is TRBJ2-1 and V is TRBV6-5, with 11 bases identical to TRBD2. Germline CDR1 reads MNHEY; CDR2 reads SVGAGI. The CDR3 spans 15 residues. V shed 7 bases and J 7 bases; nucleotides not matched to a gene: 9. CDR3 sequence: CASTLLAGAGNEQFF. DNA for the CDR3: TGTGCCAGCACTCTACTAGCGGGAGCTGGGAATGAGCAGTTCTTC.

This clone was detected once. This rearrangement joins TRBV6-5 to TRBJ2-3, with 7 bases identical to TRBD2. The germline V gene encodes CDR1 MNHEY and CDR2 SVGAGI. The V gene end was trimmed by 5 bases and the J gene end by 2 bases; junction bases not matched to a gene: 7. This CDR3 contains 15 residues. The CDR3 DNA is TGTGCCAGCAGTCTTAGCGGGTTTACCACAGATACGCAGTATTTT. It encodes CASSLSGFTTDTQYF.

V usage is TRBV7-6 and J usage is TRBJ2-3; possibly TRBD2 for D (5 bases). The CDR3 totals 15 residues. The V end lost 2 bases, the J end lost 3 bases, and 12 bases lay between the germline ends. Germline V lookup: CDR1 SGHVS, CDR2 FNYEAQ. The CDR3 DNA reads as TGTGCCAGCAGCTTATACACTAGTTCAACAGATACGCAGTATTTT. Protein: CASSLYTSSTDTQYF.

The CDR3 spells CASSNSLEGPQNEQFF. The CDR3 coding sequence is TGTGCCAGCAGCAATTCTCTGGAAGGCCCCCAAAATGAGCAGTTCTTC. The chain carries TRBV28 and TRBJ2-1, with no clear D. This CDR3 contains 16 residues. Germline CDR1 MDHEN, CDR2 SYDVKM. V lost 6 bases and J lost 7, with 22 bases in between.

V and J are TRBV28 and TRBJ1-1, with D perhaps matching TRBD1 (6 bases). Per germline, CDR1 MDHEN and CDR2 SYDVKM. V was pared by 4 bases and J by 0 bases, with 15 bases between. The CDR3 runs 16 residues. CDR3 in DNA: TGTGCCAGCAGTTCACCACAGGGCGTCATGAACACTGAAGCTTTCTTT. Protein: CASSSPQGVMNTEAFF.

This clone was counted a single time. The gene calls are TRBV18 and TRBJ2-7; possible D gene TRBD1, 6 bases. V was shortened by 3 bases and J by 0 bases, with 9 bases between the two germline ends. Germline loops: CDR1 KGHSH, CDR2 LQKENI. The CDR3 sequence is 14 residues long. The CDR3, as DNA: TGTGCCAGCTCACCGGACAGATCCTCCTACGAGCAGTACTTC. Its protein is CASSPDRSSYEQYF.

The rearrangement uses TRBV6-1 and TRBJ2-5; D remains unclear. V was pared by 1 base and J by 5 bases, with 20 bases between. CDR3 length: 17 residues. The germline gives CDR1 MNHNS, CDR2 SASEGT. This CDR3 is CASSEGFLPSVRETQYF. In DNA form, the CDR3 reads TGTGCCAGCAGTGAAGGTTTCTTACCGTCGGTTCGGGAGACCCAGTACTTC.

V usage is TRBV6-5 and J usage is TRBJ1-1; 9 bases align to TRBD1. Germline V CDR1 and CDR2: MNHEY, SVGAGI. CDR3 size: 15 residues. Trimming cost V 4 bases and J 1 base; bases outside gene matches: 4. The CDR3 nucleotides read TGTGCCAGCAGTTCACCGGGACAGGGGAACACTGAAGCTTTCTTT. Encoded protein: CASSSPGQGNTEAFF.